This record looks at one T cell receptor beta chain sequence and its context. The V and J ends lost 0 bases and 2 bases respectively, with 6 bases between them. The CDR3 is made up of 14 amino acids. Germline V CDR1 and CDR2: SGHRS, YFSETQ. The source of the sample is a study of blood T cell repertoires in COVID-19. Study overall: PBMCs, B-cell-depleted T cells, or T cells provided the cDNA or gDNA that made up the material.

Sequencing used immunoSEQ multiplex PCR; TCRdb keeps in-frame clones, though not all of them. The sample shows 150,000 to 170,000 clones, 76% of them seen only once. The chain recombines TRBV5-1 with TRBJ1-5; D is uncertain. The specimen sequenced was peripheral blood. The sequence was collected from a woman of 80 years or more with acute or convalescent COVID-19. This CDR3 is CASSLGEGNQPQHF. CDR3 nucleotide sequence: TGCGCCAGCAGCTTGGGAGAGGGCAATCAGCCCCAGCATTTT.